The entry that follows covers one TCR beta chain sequence. Which antigen it targets is not known. No quality values exist for individual bases; no much larger clone is one base distant. Whole blood was collected in K2EDTA tubes by collaborating institutions according to the institutions' own protocols. Collaborator samples were shipped for TCRbeta analysis as frozen whole blood, isolated PBMCs, or DNA extracted from either sample type. The data belong to a study of blood T cell repertoires in COVID-19 (dated by TCRdb to 2020 to 2022). For the study in its entirety: Samples from collaborators originated in the United States, Italy and Spain and spanned both the acute and convalescent phases of COVID-19. Nearly every sample came with metadata listing a de-identified subject ID, COVID-19 status, age in years and sex. The repertoires were released in a freely available public database meant as a resource for research on the immune response to SARS-CoV-2. The material from the prospective study consisted of cDNA or gDNA derived from T cells, B-cell-depleted T cells, or PBMCs. Where available, HLA class I and class II types were taken from metadata supplied by the sample provider and were not determined by assay-based typing. Deeply sampled blood TCRbeta repertoires from subjects exposed to, actively infected with, or recovered from COVID-19 were included in the dataset. The samples were drawn from the first 160 participants of the ongoing ImmuneRACE study and from 950 to 1,500 subjects provided by 6 global collaborators.

Broader findings and caveats from the paper: Clinical and demographic metadata were provided uncurated, with the amount varying by source and participant.

The germline V gene gives CDR1 as KGHSH and CDR2 as LQKENI. V has 3 bases trimmed and J has 4 bases trimmed; junction bases matching no gene number 6. Inclusive of the bounding cysteine and phenylalanine, the CDR3 is 16 residues long. Here the CDR3 DNA is all that survives: 48 bases in frame from base 1. The immunoSEQ Assay, a bias-controlled multiplex PCR, was used to amplify TCRbeta CDR3 regions from genomic DNA. Regarding the original processing steps: Within the assay, amplification of reference gene primers was used to estimate how many nucleated cells each sample contained. Sequence reads were collapsed and filtered to measure the absolute abundance of every unique TCRbeta CDR3 rearrangement. For each sample, productive Simpson clonality was calculated as the square root of Simpson's diversity index across productive rearrangements. In its TCRdb copy, this immuneACCESS table keeps in-frame sequences only and misses some clones. Where compared with another copy, unresolved V genes explain less than half of these, and the others have no known cause. The V and J calls and clone size are taken from that table; D and trimming were inferred from the DNA. The sample table shows tens of thousands of clones, and 70% to 85% are seen once. The ten top clones hold under 3.5% of the sample.

The chain couples TRBV18 to TRBJ2-2, with 9 central nucleotides matching TRBD1. The TCR sequence derives from a man aged 60-69 years with acute or convalescent COVID-19. Input material: peripheral blood. At the DNA level, the sequence is TGTGCCAGCTCACCGGCCGGGACAGGGTCCACCGGGGAGCTGTTTTTT. Translated, it gives CASSPAGTGSTGELFF.